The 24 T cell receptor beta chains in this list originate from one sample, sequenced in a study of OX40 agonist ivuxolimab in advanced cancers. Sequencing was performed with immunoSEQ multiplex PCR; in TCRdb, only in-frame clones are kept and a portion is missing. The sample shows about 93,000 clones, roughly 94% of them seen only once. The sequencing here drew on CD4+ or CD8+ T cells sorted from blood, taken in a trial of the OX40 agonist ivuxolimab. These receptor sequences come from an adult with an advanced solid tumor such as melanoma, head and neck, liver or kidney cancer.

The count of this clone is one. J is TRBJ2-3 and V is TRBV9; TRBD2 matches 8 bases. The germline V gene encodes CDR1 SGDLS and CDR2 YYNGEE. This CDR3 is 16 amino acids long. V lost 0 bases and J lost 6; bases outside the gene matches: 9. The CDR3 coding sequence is TGTGCCAGCAGCGTAGTAGTAACGGGGGGGCTGGATACGCAGTATTTT. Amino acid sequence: CASSVVVTGGLDTQYF.

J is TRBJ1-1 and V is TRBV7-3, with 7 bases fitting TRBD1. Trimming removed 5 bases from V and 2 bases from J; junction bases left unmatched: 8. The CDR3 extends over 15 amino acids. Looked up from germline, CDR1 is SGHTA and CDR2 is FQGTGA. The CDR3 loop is CASSATGQRNTEAFF. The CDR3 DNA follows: TGTGCCAGCAGCGCAACGGGACAGAGAAACACTGAAGCTTTCTTT.

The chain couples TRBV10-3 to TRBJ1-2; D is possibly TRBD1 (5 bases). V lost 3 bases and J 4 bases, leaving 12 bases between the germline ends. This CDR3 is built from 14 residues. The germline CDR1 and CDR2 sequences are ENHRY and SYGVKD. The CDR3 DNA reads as TGTGCCATCAGTGATCGGGGAGACAGCTATGGCTACACCTTC. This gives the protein CAISDRGDSYGYTF.

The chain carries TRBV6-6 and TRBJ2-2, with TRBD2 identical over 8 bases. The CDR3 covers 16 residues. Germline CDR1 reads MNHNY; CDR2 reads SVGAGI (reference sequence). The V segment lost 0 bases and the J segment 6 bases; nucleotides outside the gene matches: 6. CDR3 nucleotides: TGTGCCAGCAGTTACTCGGGTAGCGGGAAGGCCGGGGAGCTGTTTTTT. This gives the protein CASSYSGSGKAGELFF.

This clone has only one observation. In nucleotides, the CDR3 is TGTGCCAGTAGTCCCGGTAGAGAGACCCAGTACTTC. This encodes CASSPGRETQYF. This chain connects TRBV19 to TRBJ2-5; no clear D. Germline CDR1 and CDR2: LNHDA and SQIVND (reference sequence). V lost 5 bases, J lost 4 bases, and 8 bases lay in between. The CDR3 has 12 residues.

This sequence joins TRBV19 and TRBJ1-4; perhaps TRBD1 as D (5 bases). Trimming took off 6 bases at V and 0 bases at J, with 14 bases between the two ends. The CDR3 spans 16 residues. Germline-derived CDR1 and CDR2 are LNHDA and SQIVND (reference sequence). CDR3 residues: CASRERGLATNEKLFF. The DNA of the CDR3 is TGTGCCAGTAGGGAGCGGGGACTCGCAACTAATGAAAAACTGTTTTTT.

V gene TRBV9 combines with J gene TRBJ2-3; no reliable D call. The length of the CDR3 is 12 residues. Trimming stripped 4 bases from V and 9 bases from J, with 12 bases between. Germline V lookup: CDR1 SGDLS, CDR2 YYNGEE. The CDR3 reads CASSIQESTQYF. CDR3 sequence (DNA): TGTGCCAGCAGCATTCAGGAAAGCACGCAGTATTTT.

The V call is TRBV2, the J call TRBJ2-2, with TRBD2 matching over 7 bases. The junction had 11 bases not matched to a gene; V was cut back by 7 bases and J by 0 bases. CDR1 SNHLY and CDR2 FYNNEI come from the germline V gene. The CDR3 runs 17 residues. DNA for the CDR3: TGTGCCAGCAATACCCCCGGGGGAGGGTCGAACACCGGGGAGCTGTTTTTT. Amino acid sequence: CASNTPGGGSNTGELFF. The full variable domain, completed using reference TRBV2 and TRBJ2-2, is EPEVTQTPSHQVTQMGQEVILRCVPISNHLYFYWYRQILGQKVEFLVSFYNNEISEKSEIFDDQFSVERPDGSNFTLKIRSTKLEDSAMYFCASNTPGGGSNTGELFFGEGSRLTVL.

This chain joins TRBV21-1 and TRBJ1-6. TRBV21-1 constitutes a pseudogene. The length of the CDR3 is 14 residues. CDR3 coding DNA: TGTGCCAGCAGCAAGGGGGAATATAATTCACCCCTCCACTTT. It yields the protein CASSKGEYNSPLHF.

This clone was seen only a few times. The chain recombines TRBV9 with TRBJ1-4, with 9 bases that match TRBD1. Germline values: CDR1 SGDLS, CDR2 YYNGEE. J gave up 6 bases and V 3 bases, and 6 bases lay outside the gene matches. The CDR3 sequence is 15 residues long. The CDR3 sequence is CASSGTGARDEKLFF. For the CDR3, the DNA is TGTGCCAGCAGCGGGACAGGGGCGAGAGATGAAAAACTGTTTTTT.

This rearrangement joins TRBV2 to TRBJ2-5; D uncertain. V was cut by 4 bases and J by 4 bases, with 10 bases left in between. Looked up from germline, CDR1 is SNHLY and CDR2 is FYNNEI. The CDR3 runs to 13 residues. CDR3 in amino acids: CASSVEGIETQYF. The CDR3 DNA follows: TGTGCCAGCAGTGTAGAAGGAATAGAGACCCAGTACTTC.

The CDR3 sequence is CASSLALGSYNEQFF. CDR3 coding DNA: TGTGCCAGCAGCTTAGCGCTGGGCTCCTACAATGAGCAGTTCTTC. V is TRBV7-6 and J is TRBJ2-1; D not certain. This CDR3 is built from 15 residues. CDR1 is SGHVS, CDR2 FNYEAQ, per germline. The V end lost 0 bases, the J end lost 0 bases, and 6 bases lay between the germline ends.

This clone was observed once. The CDR3 nucleotides read TGTGCCAGTATCGACAGGAGGGATGGCTACACCTTC. This translates into CASIDRRDGYTF. The V gene is TRBV19, the J gene TRBJ1-2; tentative D call: TRBD1 (6 bases). Trimming shortened V by 7 bases and J by 6 bases, and 12 bases separated the two germline ends. Germline V gives CDR1 LNHDA, CDR2 SQIVND (reference sequence). The length of the CDR3 is 12 residues.

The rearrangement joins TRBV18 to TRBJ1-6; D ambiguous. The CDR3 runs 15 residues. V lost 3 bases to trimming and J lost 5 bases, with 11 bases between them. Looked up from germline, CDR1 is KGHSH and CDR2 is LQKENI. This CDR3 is CASSPEGSDNSPLHF. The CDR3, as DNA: TGTGCCAGCTCACCCGAAGGGAGTGATAATTCACCCCTCCACTTT.

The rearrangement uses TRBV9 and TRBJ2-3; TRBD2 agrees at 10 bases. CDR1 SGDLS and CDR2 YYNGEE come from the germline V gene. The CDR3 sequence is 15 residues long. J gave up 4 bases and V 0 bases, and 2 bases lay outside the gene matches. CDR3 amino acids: CASSVEAGGADTQYF. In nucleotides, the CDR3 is TGTGCCAGCAGCGTAGAAGCGGGAGGGGCAGATACGCAGTATTTT.

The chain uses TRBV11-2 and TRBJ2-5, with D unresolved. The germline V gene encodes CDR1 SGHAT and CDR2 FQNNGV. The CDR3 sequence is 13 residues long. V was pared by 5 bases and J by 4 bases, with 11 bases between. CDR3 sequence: CASSPMGGETQYF. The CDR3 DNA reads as TGTGCCAGCAGCCCAATGGGCGGAGAGACCCAGTACTTC.

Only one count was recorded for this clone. As DNA, the CDR3 is TGTGCCAGCACCCTAGGGACGGCCGTACAAGAGACCCAGTACTTC. This encodes CASTLGTAVQETQYF. This rearrangement joins TRBV7-6 to TRBJ2-5; D may match TRBD1 or TRBD2 (5 bases each). This CDR3 comprises 15 residues. Germline-derived CDR1 and CDR2 are SGHVS and FNYEAQ. The V end was cut by 7 bases, the J end by 2 bases, with 17 bases between.

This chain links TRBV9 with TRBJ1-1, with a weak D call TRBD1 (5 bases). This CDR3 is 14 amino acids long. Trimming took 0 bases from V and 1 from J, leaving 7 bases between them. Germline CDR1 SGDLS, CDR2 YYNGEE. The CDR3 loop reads CASSVGQPNTEAFF. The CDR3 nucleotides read TGTGCCAGCAGCGTAGGACAGCCGAACACTGAAGCTTTCTTT.

CDR3 sequence: CASSIDRSSEAFF. Written as DNA, the CDR3 is TGTGCCAGTAGTATCGACAGGTCGTCTGAAGCTTTCTTT. V usage is TRBV19 and J usage is TRBJ1-1; D might be TRBD1 (6 bases). Germline CDR1 is LNHDA and CDR2 is SQIVND (reference sequence). Trimming pared 3 bases from V and 6 bases from J, leaving 11 bases between. CDR3 length equals 13 residues.

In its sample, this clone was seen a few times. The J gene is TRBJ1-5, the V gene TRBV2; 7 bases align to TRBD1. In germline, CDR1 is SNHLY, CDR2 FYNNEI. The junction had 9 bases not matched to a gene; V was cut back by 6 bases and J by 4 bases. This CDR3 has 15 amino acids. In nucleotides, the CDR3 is TGTGCCAGCAGGGCCGGGACAGTCAAGAATCAGCCCCAGCATTTT. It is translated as CASRAGTVKNQPQHF.

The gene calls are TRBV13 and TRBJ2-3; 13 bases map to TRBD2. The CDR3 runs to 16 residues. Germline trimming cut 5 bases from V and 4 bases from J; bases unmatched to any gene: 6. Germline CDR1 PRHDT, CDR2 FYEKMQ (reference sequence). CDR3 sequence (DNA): TGTGCCAGCAGCCTGGGGACTAGCGGGGTGGCAGATACGCAGTATTTT. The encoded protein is CASSLGTSGVADTQYF.

The CDR3 here is CASSSFLAGGGETQYF. The DNA for the CDR3 is TGTGCCAGCAGCTCATTTCTAGCGGGAGGAGGGGAGACCCAGTACTTC. This chain joins TRBV5-5 and TRBJ2-5; 11 bases are a match to TRBD2. CDR3 length equals 16 residues. Trimming took 3 bases from V and 5 from J; bases not matched to a gene: 9. Germline lookup yields CDR1 SGHKS and CDR2 YYEKEE (reference sequence). Variable domain in full (rest from reference TRBV5-5 and TRBJ2-5): DAGVTQSPTHLIKTRGQQVTLRCSPISGHKSVSWYQQVLGQGPQFIFQYYEKEERGRGNFPDRFSARQFPNYSSELNVNALLLGDSALYLCASSSFLAGGGETQYFGPGTRLLVL.

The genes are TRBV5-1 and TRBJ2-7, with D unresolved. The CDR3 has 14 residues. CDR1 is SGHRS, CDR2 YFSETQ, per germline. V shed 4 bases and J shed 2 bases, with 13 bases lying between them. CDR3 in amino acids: CASSTRPETYEQYF. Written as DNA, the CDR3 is TGCGCCAGCAGCACGAGACCGGAGACCTACGAGCAGTACTTC.

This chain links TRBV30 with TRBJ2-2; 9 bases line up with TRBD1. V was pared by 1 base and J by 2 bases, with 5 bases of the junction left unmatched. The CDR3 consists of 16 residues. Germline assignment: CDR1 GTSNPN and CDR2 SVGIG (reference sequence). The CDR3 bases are TGTGCCTGGAGTGACAGGGGGCTGCCAAACACCGGGGAGCTGTTTTTT. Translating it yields CAWSDRGLPNTGELFF.